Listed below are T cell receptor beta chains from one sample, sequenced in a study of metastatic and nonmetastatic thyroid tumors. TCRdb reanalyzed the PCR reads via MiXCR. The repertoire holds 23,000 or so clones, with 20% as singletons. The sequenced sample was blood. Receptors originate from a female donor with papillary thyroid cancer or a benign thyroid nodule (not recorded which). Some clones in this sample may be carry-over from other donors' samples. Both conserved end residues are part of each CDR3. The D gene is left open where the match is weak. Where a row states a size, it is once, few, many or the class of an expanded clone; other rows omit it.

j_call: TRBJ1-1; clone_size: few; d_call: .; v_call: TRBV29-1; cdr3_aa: CRDRPENTEAFF; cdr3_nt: TGCAGAGACAGACCAGAGAACACTGAAGCTTTCTTT
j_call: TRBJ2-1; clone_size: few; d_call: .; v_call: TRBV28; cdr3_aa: CASSLGGNEQFF; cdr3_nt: TGTGCCAGCAGTTTGGGGGGAAATGAGCAGTTCTTC
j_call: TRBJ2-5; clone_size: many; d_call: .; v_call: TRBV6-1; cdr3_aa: CASSNGGHTGQETQYF; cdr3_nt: TGTGCCAGCAGTAACGGAGGCCACACCGGGCAAGAGACCCAGTACTTC
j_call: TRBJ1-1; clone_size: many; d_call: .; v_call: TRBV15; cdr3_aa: CATSREGNTEAFF; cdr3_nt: TGTGCCACCAGCAGAGAAGGAAACACTGAAGCTTTCTTT
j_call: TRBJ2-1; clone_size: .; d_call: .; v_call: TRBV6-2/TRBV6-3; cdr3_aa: CASRRGRILYNGQFF; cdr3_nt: TGTGCCAGCAGACGCGGACGGATCCTTTACAATGGGCAGTTCTTC
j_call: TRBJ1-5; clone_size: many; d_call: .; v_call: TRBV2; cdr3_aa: CASKIPYSNQPQHF; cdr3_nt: TGTGCCAGCAAAATTCCGTATAGCAATCAGCCCCAGCATTTT
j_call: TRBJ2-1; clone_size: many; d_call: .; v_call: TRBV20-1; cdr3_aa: CSGRGGNEQFF; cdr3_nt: TGCAGTGGGAGGGGAGGCAATGAGCAGTTCTTC
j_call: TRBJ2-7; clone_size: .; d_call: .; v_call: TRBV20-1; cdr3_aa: CSASKVEGFLEQYF; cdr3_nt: TGCAGTGCGAGCAAGGTTGAAGGCTTTCTCGAGCAGTACTTC
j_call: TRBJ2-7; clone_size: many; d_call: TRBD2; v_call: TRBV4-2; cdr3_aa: CASSQDLGSGSYEQYF; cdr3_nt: TGTGCCAGCAGCCAAGATCTGGGTAGCGGGAGTTACGAGCAGTACTTC
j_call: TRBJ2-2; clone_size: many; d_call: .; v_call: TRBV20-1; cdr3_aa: CSAQSLTGELFF; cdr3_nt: TGCAGTGCCCAAAGCTTAACCGGGGAGCTGTTTTTT
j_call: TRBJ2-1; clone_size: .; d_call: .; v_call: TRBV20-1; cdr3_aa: CSARGGQQAYNEQFF; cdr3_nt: TGCAGTGCTAGGGGGGGACAGCAGGCCTACAATGAGCAGTTCTTC
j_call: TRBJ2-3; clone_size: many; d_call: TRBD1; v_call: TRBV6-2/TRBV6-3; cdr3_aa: CASRSGQLVDTQYF; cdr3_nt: TGTGCCAGCAGATCGGGACAGCTAGTAGATACGCAGTATTTT
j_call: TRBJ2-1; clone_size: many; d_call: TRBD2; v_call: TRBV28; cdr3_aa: CASSLRIFSGSLYSEQFF; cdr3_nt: TGTGCCAGCAGTCTTCGTATTTTTAGCGGGAGTCTCTACAGTGAGCAGTTCTTC
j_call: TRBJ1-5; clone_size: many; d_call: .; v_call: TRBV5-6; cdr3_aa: CASSLGAVNQPQHF; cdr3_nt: TGTGCCAGCAGCTTGGGGGCAGTAAATCAGCCCCAGCATTTT
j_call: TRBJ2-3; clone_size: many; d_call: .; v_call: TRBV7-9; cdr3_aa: CASSFSVSTDTQYF; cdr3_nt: TGTGCCAGCAGCTTCAGCGTAAGCACAGATACGCAGTATTTT
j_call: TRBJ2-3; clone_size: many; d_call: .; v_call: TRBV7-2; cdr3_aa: CASSPQADTQYF; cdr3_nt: TGTGCCAGCTCCCCCCAGGCAGATACGCAGTATTTT
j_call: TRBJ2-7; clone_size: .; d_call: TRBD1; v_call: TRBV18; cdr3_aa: CASSHAGTGGEQYF; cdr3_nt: TGTGCCAGCTCACATGCCGGGACAGGGGGGGAGCAGTACTTC
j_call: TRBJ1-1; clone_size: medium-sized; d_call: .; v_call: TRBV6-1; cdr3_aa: CASSPRTAAEAFF; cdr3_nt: TGTGCCAGCAGCCCGAGGACAGCTGCTGAAGCTTTCTTT
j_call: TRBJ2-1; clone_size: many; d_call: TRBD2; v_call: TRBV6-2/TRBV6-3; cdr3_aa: CASKPPGLVSTYNEQFF; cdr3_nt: TGTGCCAGCAAACCACCGGGACTAGTGTCCACCTACAATGAGCAGTTCTTC
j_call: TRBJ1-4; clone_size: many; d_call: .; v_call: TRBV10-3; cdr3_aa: CAISAVRGDGEKLFF; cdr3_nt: TGTGCCATCAGTGCGGTTAGAGGCGACGGTGAAAAACTGTTTTTT
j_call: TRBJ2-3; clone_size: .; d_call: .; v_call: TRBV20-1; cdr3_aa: CSSTSYGSTGFTDTQYF; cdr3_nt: TGCAGTTCCACTTCGTACGGGAGTACAGGGTTTACGGATACGCAGTATTTT
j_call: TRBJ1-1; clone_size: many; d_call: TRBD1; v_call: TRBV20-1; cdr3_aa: CSAVDRGPEAFF; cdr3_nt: TGCAGTGCTGTGGACAGGGGGCCTGAAGCTTTCTTT
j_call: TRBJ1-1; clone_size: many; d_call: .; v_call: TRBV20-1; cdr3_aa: CSAPHKGGGAFF; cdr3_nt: TGCAGTGCCCCACATAAAGGTGGAGGAGCTTTCTTT
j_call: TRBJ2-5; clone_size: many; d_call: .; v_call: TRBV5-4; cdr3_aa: CASSVDRYQETQYF; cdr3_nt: TGTGCCAGCAGCGTCGACAGGTACCAAGAGACCCAGTACTTC
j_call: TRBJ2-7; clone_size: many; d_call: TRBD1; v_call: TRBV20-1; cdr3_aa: CSASFGRGLKEQYF; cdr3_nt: TGCAGTGCTAGTTTCGGCAGGGGGCTTAAAGAGCAGTACTTC
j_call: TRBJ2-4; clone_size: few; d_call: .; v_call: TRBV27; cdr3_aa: CASSLWGGLAKNIQYF; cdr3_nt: TGTGCCAGCAGTTTATGGGGAGGACTAGCCAAAAACATTCAGTACTTC
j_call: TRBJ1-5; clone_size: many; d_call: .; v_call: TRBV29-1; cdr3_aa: CSVADTNSNQPQHF; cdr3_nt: TGCAGCGTGGCGGACACTAATAGCAATCAGCCCCAGCATTTT
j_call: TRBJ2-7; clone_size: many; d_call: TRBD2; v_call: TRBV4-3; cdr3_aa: CASSQVSGSSLYEQYF; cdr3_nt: TGCGCCAGCAGCCAAGTAAGCGGGAGTTCCCTCTACGAGCAGTACTTC
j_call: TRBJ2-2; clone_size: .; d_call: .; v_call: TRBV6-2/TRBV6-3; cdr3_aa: CASAGLKGSGELFF; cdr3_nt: TGTGCCAGCGCGGGCTTAAAAGGGTCCGGGGAGCTGTTTTTT
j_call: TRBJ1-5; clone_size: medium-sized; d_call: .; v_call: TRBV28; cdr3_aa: CASSQWGPEPQHF; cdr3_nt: TGTGCCAGCAGTCAGTGGGGGCCGGAGCCCCAGCATTTT
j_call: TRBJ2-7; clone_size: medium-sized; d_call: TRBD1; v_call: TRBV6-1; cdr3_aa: CASSVGRGQYEQYF; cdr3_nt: TGTGCCAGCAGTGTGGGCAGGGGGCAGTACGAGCAGTACTTC
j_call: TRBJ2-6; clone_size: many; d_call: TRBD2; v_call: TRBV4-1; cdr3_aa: CASGPGGSGANVLTF; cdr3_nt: TGCGCCAGCGGACCCGGGGGGTCTGGGGCCAACGTCCTGACTTTC